This T cell receptor (beta chain) originates from a study of blood T cell repertoires in COVID-19. Study overall: Acute-phase and convalescent COVID-19 samples originated in the United States, Italy and Spain. Nucleic acid was either cDNA or gDNA, and it came from T cells, B-cell-depleted T cells, or PBMCs.

Original methodology: The authors estimated nucleated cell counts from reference gene primer amplification. Assay used: immunoSEQ multiplex PCR; TCRdb lists only in-frame clones, some missing. The DNA was the basis for D and trimming; V, J and clone size are from that table. Among about 200,000 clones listed, approximately 82% were seen once. For this clone: Other DNA variants within this sample encode the same CDR3.

This CDR3 has 13 amino acids. CDR1 and CDR2 (germline): LNHDA, SQIVND (reference sequence). Trimming removed 3 bases at V and 2 bases at J, with 8 bases between. Sequenced: peripheral blood. The chain recombines TRBV19 with TRBJ2-7; a weak D match, TRBD1 (5 bases). The receptor was isolated from a woman between 45 and 60 years old with acute or convalescent COVID-19. CDR3 sequence (DNA): TGTGCCAGTAGTATGGGGCTAGCCTACGAGCAGTACTTC. As protein: CASSMGLAYEQYF. The variable domain in full, with the rest retrieved from reference TRBV19 and TRBJ2-7, is DGGITQSPKYLFRKEGQNVTLSCEQNLNHDAMYWYRQDPGQGLRLIYYSQIVNDFQKGDIAEGYSVSREKKESFPLTVTSAQKNPTAFYLCASSMGLAYEQYFGPGTRLTVT.